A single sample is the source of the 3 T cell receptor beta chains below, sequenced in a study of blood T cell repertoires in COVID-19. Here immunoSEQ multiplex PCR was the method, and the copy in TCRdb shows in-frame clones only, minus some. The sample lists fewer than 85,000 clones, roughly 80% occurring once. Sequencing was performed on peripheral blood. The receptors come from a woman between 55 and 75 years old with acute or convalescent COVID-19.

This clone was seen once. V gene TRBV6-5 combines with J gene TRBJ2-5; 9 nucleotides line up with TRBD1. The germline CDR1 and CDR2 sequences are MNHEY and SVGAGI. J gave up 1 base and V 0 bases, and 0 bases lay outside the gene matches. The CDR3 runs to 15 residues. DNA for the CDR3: TGTGCCAGCAGTTACTCGACAGGGGGCCAAGAGACCCAGTACTTC. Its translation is CASSYSTGGQETQYF.

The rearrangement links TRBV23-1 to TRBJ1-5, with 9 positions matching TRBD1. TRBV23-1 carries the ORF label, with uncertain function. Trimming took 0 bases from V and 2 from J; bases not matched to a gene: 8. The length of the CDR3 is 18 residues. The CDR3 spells CASSQSSGQGGGNQPQHF. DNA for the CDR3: TGCGCCAGCAGTCAATCGTCGGGACAGGGAGGTGGCAATCAGCCCCAGCATTTT.

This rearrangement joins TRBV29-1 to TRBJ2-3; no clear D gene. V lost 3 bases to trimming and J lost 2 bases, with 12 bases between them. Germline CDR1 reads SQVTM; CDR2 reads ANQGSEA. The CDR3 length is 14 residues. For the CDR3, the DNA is TGCAGCGTTGAGACCGACATTCCCACAGATACGCAGTATTTT. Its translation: CSVETDIPTDTQYF.